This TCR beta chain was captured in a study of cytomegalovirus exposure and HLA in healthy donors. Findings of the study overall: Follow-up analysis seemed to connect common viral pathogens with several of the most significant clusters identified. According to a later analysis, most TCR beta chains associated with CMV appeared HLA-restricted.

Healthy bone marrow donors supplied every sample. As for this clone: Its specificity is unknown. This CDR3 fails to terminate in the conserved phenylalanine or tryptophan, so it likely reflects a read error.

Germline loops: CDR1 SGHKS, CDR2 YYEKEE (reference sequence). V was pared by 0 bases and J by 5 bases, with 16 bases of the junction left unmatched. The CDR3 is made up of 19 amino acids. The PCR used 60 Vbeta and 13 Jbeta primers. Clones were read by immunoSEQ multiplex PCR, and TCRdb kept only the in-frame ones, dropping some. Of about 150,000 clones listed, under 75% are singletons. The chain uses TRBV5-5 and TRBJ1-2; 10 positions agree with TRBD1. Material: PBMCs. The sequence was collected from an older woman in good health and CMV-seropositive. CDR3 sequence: CASSLEPVLTGGLEYGYTS. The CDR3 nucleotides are TGTGCCAGCAGCTTGGAACCGGTCTTGACAGGGGGCCTGGAGTATGGCTACACCTCC.